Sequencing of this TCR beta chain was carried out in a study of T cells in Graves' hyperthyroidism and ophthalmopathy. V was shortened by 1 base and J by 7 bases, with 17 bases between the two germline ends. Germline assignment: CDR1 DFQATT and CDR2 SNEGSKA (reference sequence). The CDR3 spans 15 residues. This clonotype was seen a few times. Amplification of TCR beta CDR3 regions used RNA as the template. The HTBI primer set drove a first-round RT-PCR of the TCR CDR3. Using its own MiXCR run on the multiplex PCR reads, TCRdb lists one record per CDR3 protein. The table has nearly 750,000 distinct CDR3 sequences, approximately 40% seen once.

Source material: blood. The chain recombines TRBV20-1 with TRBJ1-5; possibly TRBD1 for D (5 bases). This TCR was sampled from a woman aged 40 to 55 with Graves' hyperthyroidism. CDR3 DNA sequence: TGCAGTGCTAGAGTTTCGTCAGGGATCGGGCAGCCCCAGCATTTT. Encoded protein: CSARVSSGIGQPQHF.